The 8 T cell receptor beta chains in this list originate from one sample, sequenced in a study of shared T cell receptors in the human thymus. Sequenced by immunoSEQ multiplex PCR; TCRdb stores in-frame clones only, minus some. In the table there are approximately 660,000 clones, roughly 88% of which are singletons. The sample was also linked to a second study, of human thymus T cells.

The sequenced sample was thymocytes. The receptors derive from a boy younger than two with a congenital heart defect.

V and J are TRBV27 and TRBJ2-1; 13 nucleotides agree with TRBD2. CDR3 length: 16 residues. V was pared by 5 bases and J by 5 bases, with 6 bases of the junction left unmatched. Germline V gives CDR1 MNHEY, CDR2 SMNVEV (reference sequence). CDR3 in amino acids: CASSLGTSGVDNEQFF. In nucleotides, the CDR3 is TGTGCCAGCAGTCTGGGGACTAGCGGGGTTGACAATGAGCAGTTCTTC.

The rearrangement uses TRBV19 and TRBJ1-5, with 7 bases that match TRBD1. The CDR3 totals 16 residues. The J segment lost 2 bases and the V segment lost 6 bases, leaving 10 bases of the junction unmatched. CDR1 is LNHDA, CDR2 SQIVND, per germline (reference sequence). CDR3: CASRGRGLSGNQPQHF. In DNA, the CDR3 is TGTGCCAGTAGAGGTAGGGGGCTTTCGGGCAATCAGCCCCAGCATTTT.

CDR3 protein: CASSVRHRGGTYEQYF. For the CDR3, the DNA is TGTGCCAGCAGCGTCCGGCACAGGGGAGGTACCTACGAGCAGTACTTC. This chain uses TRBV11-3 with TRBJ2-7; maybe TRBD1 (7 bases). Trimming left V 5 bases short and J 2 bases short, with 19 bases between. The CDR3 has 16 amino acids. The germline gives CDR1 SGHNT, CDR2 YENEEA.

CDR3 bases: TGTGCCAGCAGCTTGGCTCCGGAGGCCTCAAACGAGCAGTACTTC. Translated, it gives CASSLAPEASNEQYF. J is TRBJ2-7 and V is TRBV5-8; tentative D call: TRBD2 (5 bases). Germline V gene sequence: CDR1 SGHTS, CDR2 YDEGEE. The CDR3 covers 15 residues. The V and J ends lost 0 bases and 5 bases respectively, with 15 bases between them.

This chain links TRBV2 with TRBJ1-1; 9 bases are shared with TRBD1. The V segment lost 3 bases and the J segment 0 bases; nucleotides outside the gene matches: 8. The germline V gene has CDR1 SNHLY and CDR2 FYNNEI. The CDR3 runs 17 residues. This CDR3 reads CASSDPGQGIMNTEAFF. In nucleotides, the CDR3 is TGTGCCAGCAGTGACCCAGGACAGGGGATCATGAACACTGAAGCTTTCTTT.

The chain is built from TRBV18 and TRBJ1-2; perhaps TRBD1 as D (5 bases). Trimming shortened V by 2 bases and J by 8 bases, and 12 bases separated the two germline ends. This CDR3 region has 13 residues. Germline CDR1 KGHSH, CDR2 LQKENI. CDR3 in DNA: TGTGCCAGCTCACCAGTCCCAGGGAACGGCTACACCTTC. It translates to CASSPVPGNGYTF. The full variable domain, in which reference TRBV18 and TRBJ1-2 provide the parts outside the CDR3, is NAGVMQNPRHLVRRRGQEARLRCSPMKGHSHVYWYRQLPEEGLKFMVYLQKENIIDESGMPKERFSAEFPKEGPSILRIQQVVRGDSAAYFCASSPVPGNGYTFGSGTRLTVV.

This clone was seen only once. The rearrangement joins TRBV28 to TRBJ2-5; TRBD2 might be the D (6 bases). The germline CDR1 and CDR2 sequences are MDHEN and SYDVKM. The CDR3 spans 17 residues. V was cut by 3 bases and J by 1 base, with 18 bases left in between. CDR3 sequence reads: CASSFWGRRDPQETQYF. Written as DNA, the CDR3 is TGTGCCAGCAGTTTCTGGGGCAGGAGGGACCCCCAAGAGACCCAGTACTTC.

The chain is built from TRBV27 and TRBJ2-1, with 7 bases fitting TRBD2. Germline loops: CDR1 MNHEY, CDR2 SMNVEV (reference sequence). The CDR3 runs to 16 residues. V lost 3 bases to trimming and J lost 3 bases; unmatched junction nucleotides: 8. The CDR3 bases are TGTGCCAGCAGTTTGAGGGGAGGGCAGGGCTACAATGAGCAGTTCTTC. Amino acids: CASSLRGGQGYNEQFF.